These 5 T cell receptor beta chains were sequenced from one sample in a study of tumor-infiltrating lymphocytes in primary liver carcinoma. The researchers obtained blood RNA from unsorted whole blood and also extracted germline DNA. Reverse transcription of roughly 0.45 ug total RNA with a constant-region primer produced TCR beta cDNA. Construction of TCR beta libraries relied on three successive nested multiplex PCR rounds employing slightly modified ARM-PCR. Rounds one and two of PCR, each of roughly 10 cycles, were primed with TRBV1-TRBV30 forward primers and a C-beta reverse primer. TCRdb used MiXCR to reprocess the multiplex PCR reads, holding one entry per CDR3 protein. The sample carries a few hundred thousand distinct CDR3 sequences, around three fifths recorded once. The sequenced sample was peripheral blood. The receptors stem from a woman aged 25 to 39 with primary liver carcinoma and hepatitis B virus infection.

This chain joins TRBV11-3 and TRBJ2-7, with D unclear. Germline V gives CDR1 SGHNT, CDR2 YENEEA. This CDR3 region has 13 residues. Trimming left V 3 bases short and J 2 bases short, with 8 bases between. Written as DNA, the CDR3 is TGTGCCAGCAGCTTTCAAAGGACCTACGAGCAGTACTTC. Translated: CASSFQRTYEQYF. The full variable domain, rest sourced from reference TRBV11-3 and TRBJ2-7, is EAGVVQSPRYKIIEKKQPVAFWCNPISGHNTLYWYLQNLGQGPELLIRYENEEAVDDSQLPKDRFSAERLKGVDSTLKIQPAELGDSAVYLCASSFQRTYEQYFGPGTRLTVT.

This clonotype was counted many times. This chain joins TRBV6-2 or TRBV6-3 and TRBJ2-4; maybe TRBD2 (5 bases). Trimming shortened V by 7 bases and J by 0 bases, and 13 bases separated the two germline ends. The CDR3 is 15 amino acids. The V gene's germline CDR1 is MNHEY and CDR2 SVGEGT. The CDR3 loop reads CASIKKGGAKNIQYF. The CDR3 DNA reads as TGTGCCAGCATCAAAAAAGGAGGAGCCAAAAACATTCAGTACTTC.

The CDR3 here is CASRRDPNYGYTF. The CDR3 nucleotides read TGTGCCAGCAGAAGGGATCCTAACTATGGCTACACCTTC. The rearrangement uses TRBV7-9 and TRBJ1-2; D unresolved. Trimming pared 6 bases from V and 0 bases from J, leaving 8 bases between. The CDR3 sequence is 13 residues long. Germline CDR1 is SEHNR and CDR2 is FQNEAQ (reference sequence).

The chain joins TRBV6-2 or TRBV6-3 to TRBJ2-1, with 9 bases fitting TRBD1. J was trimmed by 2 bases and V by 4 bases; bases with no gene match: 0. The CDR3 runs 14 residues. From germline, CDR1 is MNHEY and CDR2 SVGEGT. CDR3 nucleotide sequence: TGTGCCAGCAGTTGGACAGGGGCCTACAATGAGCAGTTCTTC. Protein sequence: CASSWTGAYNEQFF.

With respect to this clonotype: This CDR3 is missing its conserved last phenylalanine or tryptophan, likely due to a read error. The rearrangement links TRBV6-2 or TRBV6-3 to TRBJ2-7; no clear D. Germline loops: CDR1 MNHEY, CDR2 SVGEGT. The CDR3 runs 11 residues. V lost 6 bases and J lost 4, with 7 bases in between. CDR3 coding DNA: TGTGCCAGCAGCGCTACTTACGAGCAGTACTCC. Its translation is CASSATYEQYS.